Listed here is a single T cell receptor beta chain. The participants were between about 18 and 100 years old and came from 24 US areas. Cohorts were based on clinical histories the participants reported. Germline V gene lookup returns CDR1 SQVTM and CDR2 ANQGSEA. V was pared by 3 bases and J by 6 bases, with 2 bases of the junction left unmatched. The CDR3 is made up of 13 amino acids. The sample comes from a study of blood T cell repertoires in COVID-19. For the study at large: T cells, B-cell-depleted T cells, or PBMCs provided the cDNA or gDNA that served as material.

Authors' methods: Reference gene primer amplification gave estimated nucleated cell counts. The assay was immunoSEQ multiplex PCR, and TCRdb's table has in-frame clones only and misses some. V, J and clone size were drawn from that table, and D and trimming were deduced from the DNA. Of about 210,000 clones in the sample, 84% are singletons; the top ten hold about 3.3%. The chain is built from TRBV29-1 and TRBJ2-1; 10 bases are a match to TRBD2. Sequenced material: PBMCs or T cells enriched from blood (not recorded which). This sequence was found in a young woman who had been exposed to COVID-19. CDR3 DNA: TGCAGCGTTGAGGCTAGCGGGGGCAATGAGCAGTTCTTC. Translated, it gives CSVEASGGNEQFF.